One and the same sample provided the 26 T cell receptor beta chains below, sequenced in a study of T cell repertoires and HLA-DP antigens. Generated by immunoSEQ multiplex PCR, the TCRdb table keeps only in-frame clones and is missing some. The sample consists of 65,000 to 95,000 clones, 80% of them appearing once. Antigens of these TCRs are unknown. The sequencing sample was made of CD4+ T cells from PBMCs. The receptors come from a man in his 60s in good health and CMV-seronegative.

V is TRBV18 and J is TRBJ2-5; D not certain. This CDR3 contains 15 residues. V lost 4 bases and J lost 4, with 16 bases in between. Germline V gives CDR1 KGHSH, CDR2 LQKENI. The CDR3 loop is CASSRAWASGETQYF. CDR3 DNA sequence: TGTGCCAGCTCACGGGCTTGGGCTTCTGGAGAGACCCAGTACTTC.

A word on this clone: The identical CDR3 is also encoded by other nucleotide sequences in the sample. The gene calls are TRBV28 and TRBJ1-2; TRBD1 aligns across 8 bases. In germline, CDR1 is MDHEN, CDR2 SYDVKM. This CDR3 comprises 13 residues. The V gene end was trimmed by 6 bases and the J gene end by 2 bases; junction bases not matched to a gene: 2. For the CDR3, the DNA is TGTGCCAGCAGCTGGACAGGGAACTATGGCTACACCTTC. Encoded protein: CASSWTGNYGYTF.

V usage is TRBV30 and J usage is TRBJ2-7; 8 positions agree with TRBD1. CDR3 length equals 14 residues. The germline V gene has CDR1 GTSNPN and CDR2 SVGIG (reference sequence). The J segment lost 7 bases and the V segment lost 3 bases, leaving 11 bases of the junction unmatched. CDR3 loop: CAWRSGQGAGEQYF. The DNA of the CDR3 is TGTGCCTGGAGGTCGGGCCAGGGGGCTGGAGAGCAGTACTTC.

The chain recombines TRBV9 with TRBJ1-2; no reliable D call. Trimming removed 3 bases at V and 4 bases at J, with 10 bases between. This CDR3 region has 13 residues. The germline V gene has CDR1 SGDLS and CDR2 YYNGEE. The CDR3 nucleotides read TGTGCCAGCAGCGAAGGCCCGGGCTATGGCTACACCTTC. It is translated as CASSEGPGYGYTF.

With respect to this clone: The sample holds other DNA sequences that translate to the same CDR3. The chain joins TRBV5-6 to TRBJ1-5; D remains unclear. Per germline, CDR1 SGHDT and CDR2 YYEEEE. This CDR3 region has 14 residues. Trimming stripped 0 bases from V and 9 bases from J, with 13 bases between. CDR3 amino acids: CASSLGAASRPQHF. CDR3 bases: TGTGCCAGCAGCTTGGGGGCAGCCTCGAGGCCCCAGCATTTT. Complete variable domain (other parts from reference TRBV5-6 and TRBJ1-5): DAGVTQSPTHLIKTRGQQVTLRCSPKSGHDTVSWYQQALGQGPQFIFQYYEEEERQRGNFPDRFSGHQFPNYSSELNVNALLLGDSALYLCASSLGAASRPQHFGDGTRLSIL.

The chain recombines TRBV7-2 with TRBJ2-2, with 11 positions matching TRBD2. CDR1 SGHTA and CDR2 FQGNSA come from the germline V gene. After removal of 5 bases from V and 3 bases from J, the junction contained 2 bases not matched to a gene. The CDR3 contains 15 residues. CDR3 region: CASSVTSGDTGELFF. Here the CDR3 DNA reads TGTGCCAGCAGCGTGACTAGCGGGGACACCGGGGAGCTGTTTTTT.

CDR3 amino acids: CASSDRSGAYTQYF. The CDR3 DNA reads TGTGCCAGCAGTGACAGATCGGGGGCTTATACCCAGTACTTC. The rearrangement joins TRBV2 to TRBJ2-5; D might be TRBD1 or TRBD2, each matching 6 bases. Germline CDR1 reads SNHLY; CDR2 reads FYNNEI. CDR3 length: 14 amino acids. Trimming left V 3 bases short and J 8 bases short, with 16 bases between. Combining the CDR3 with reference TRBV2 and TRBJ2-5 gives the whole variable domain EPEVTQTPSHQVTQMGQEVILRCVPISNHLYFYWYRQILGQKVEFLVSFYNNEISEKSEIFDDQFSVERPDGSNFTLKIRSTKLEDSAMYFCASSDRSGAYTQYFGPGTRLLVL.

V gene TRBV7-3 combines with J gene TRBJ2-2; TRBD2 matches at 7 bases. CDR1 and CDR2 (germline): SGHTA, FQGTGA. CDR3 length: 16 amino acids. J was trimmed by 0 bases and V by 5 bases; bases with no gene match: 6. The CDR3 sequence is CASSRGAGSNTGELFF. The CDR3 DNA reads as TGTGCCAGCAGCCGAGGAGCGGGGTCGAACACCGGGGAGCTGTTTTTT.

The chain links TRBV9 to TRBJ2-3, with 9 bases identical to TRBD2. The CDR3 contains 16 residues. J was trimmed by 5 bases and V by 2 bases; bases with no gene match: 9. Germline V lookup: CDR1 SGDLS, CDR2 YYNGEE. The CDR3 sequence: CASSVSGAGGGDTQYF. For the CDR3, the DNA is TGTGCCAGCAGCGTTTCCGGAGCGGGAGGAGGAGATACGCAGTATTTT.

This clone occurred a few times. V is TRBV19 and J is TRBJ1-4; D might be TRBD1 (5 bases). From germline, CDR1 is LNHDA and CDR2 SQIVND (reference sequence). The V and J ends lost 4 bases and 2 bases respectively, with 14 bases between them. The CDR3 sequence is 16 residues long. As DNA, the CDR3 is TGTGCCAGTAGTACCCGAGGTCCAGGGACTAATGAAAAACTGTTTTTT. Translated: CASSTRGPGTNEKLFF. The full variable domain, in which reference TRBV19 and TRBJ1-4 provide the parts outside the CDR3, is DGGITQSPKYLFRKEGQNVTLSCEQNLNHDAMYWYRQDPGQGLRLIYYSQIVNDFQKGDIAEGYSVSREKKESFPLTVTSAQKNPTAFYLCASSTRGPGTNEKLFFGSGTQLSVL.

The chain combines TRBV5-1 with TRBJ1-2; D is undetermined. Germline CDR1 is SGHRS and CDR2 is YFSETQ. V was shortened by 1 base and J by 2 bases, with 6 bases between the two germline ends. CDR3 size: 13 residues. CDR3 in DNA: TGCGCCAGCAGCTTGTCGGGGAACTATGGCTACACCTTC. Its protein product is CASSLSGNYGYTF.

The rearrangement links TRBV19 to TRBJ1-5; a weak D match, TRBD1 (6 bases). The CDR3 covers 15 residues. CDR1 and CDR2 from the germline V gene are LNHDA and SQIVND (reference sequence). Between the trimmed V and J ends, which lost 7 bases and 0 bases, there was a span of 13 bases. CDR3 residues: CASKQGFYSNQPQHF. CDR3 in DNA: TGTGCCAGTAAACAGGGCTTTTATAGCAATCAGCCCCAGCATTTT. The full variable domain, in which reference TRBV19 and TRBJ1-5 provide the parts outside the CDR3, is DGGITQSPKYLFRKEGQNVTLSCEQNLNHDAMYWYRQDPGQGLRLIYYSQIVNDFQKGDIAEGYSVSREKKESFPLTVTSAQKNPTAFYLCASKQGFYSNQPQHFGDGTRLSIL.

The chain uses TRBV7-2 and TRBJ2-1; 8 bases align to TRBD2. Trimming at V came to 4 bases and at J to 6 bases, leaving 5 bases not matched to a gene. This CDR3 is built from 14 residues. CDR1 SGHTA and CDR2 FQGNSA come from the germline V gene. The CDR3, as DNA: TGTGCCAGCAGCTCACTGGGACTAGTCAATGAGCAGTTCTTC. Translation gives CASSSLGLVNEQFF.

In its sample, this clone was seen once. The chain couples TRBV19 to TRBJ2-7, with unresolved D. Trimming cost V 0 bases and J 5 bases, with 11 bases left between them. The germline CDR1 and CDR2 sequences are LNHDA and SQIVND (reference sequence). The CDR3 length is 14 residues. The CDR3 protein is CASSIDPGFDEQYV. CDR3 nucleotide sequence: TGTGCCAGTAGTATAGACCCTGGATTCGACGAGCAGTACGTC.

This chain connects TRBV12-5 to TRBJ1-5; perhaps TRBD1 as D (5 bases). Germline loops: CDR1 LGHNT, CDR2 FRNRAP. The CDR3 totals 14 residues. Trimming left V 7 bases short and J 3 bases short, with 13 bases between. This chain's CDR3 is CASAPGPYNQPQHF. The CDR3 nucleotides are TGTGCTAGTGCCCCGGGGCCATACAATCAGCCCCAGCATTTT. Combining the CDR3 with reference TRBV12-5 and TRBJ1-5 gives the whole variable domain DARVTQTPRHKVTEMGQEVTMRCQPILGHNTVFWYRQTMMQGLELLAYFRNRAPLDDSGMPKDRFSAEMPDATLATLKIQPSEPRDSAVYFCASAPGPYNQPQHFGDGTRLSIL.

This rearrangement joins TRBV28 to TRBJ2-7; weak D call: TRBD1 (5 bases). Trimming took 6 bases from V and 3 from J, leaving 12 bases between them. In germline, CDR1 is MDHEN, CDR2 SYDVKM. This CDR3 has 13 amino acids. The CDR3 reads CASSESQGYEQYF. DNA for the CDR3: TGTGCCAGCAGCGAATCCCAGGGCTACGAGCAGTACTTC.

This clone turned up a few times. The chain links TRBV7-8 to TRBJ2-3; 10 positions match TRBD2. Germline CDR1 reads SGHVS; CDR2 reads FQNEAQ. This CDR3 is built from 17 residues. Germline trimming cut 2 bases from V and 3 bases from J; bases unmatched to any gene: 8. CDR3 sequence: CASSLFLAGENTDTQYF. Written as DNA, the CDR3 is TGTGCCAGCAGCTTATTTCTAGCGGGGGAGAATACAGATACGCAGTATTTT.

The chain links TRBV7-9 to TRBJ2-4; TRBD1 aligns across 10 bases. The CDR3 extends over 17 amino acids. Germline V gene data show CDR1 as SEHNR and CDR2 as FQNEAQ (reference sequence). J lost 0 bases, V lost 6 bases, and 8 bases had no gene match. CDR3 in DNA: TGTGCCAGCAGGAGGACAGGGGGACGGCTAGCCAAAAACATTCAGTACTTC. Protein product: CASRRTGGRLAKNIQYF.

The V and J genes are TRBV11-3 and TRBJ1-1, with 9 bases identical to TRBD1. The CDR3 extends over 17 amino acids. Germline CDR1 reads SGHNT; CDR2 reads YENEEA. The junction had 11 bases not matched to a gene; V was cut back by 6 bases and J by 0 bases. CDR3 protein: CASSSRTGEYMNTEAFF. The CDR3 nucleotides are TGTGCCAGCAGTTCCCGGACAGGGGAGTATATGAACACTGAAGCTTTCTTT.

The genes are TRBV29-1 and TRBJ2-1; the match to TRBD1 covers 8 bases. Per the germline V gene, CDR1 is SQVTM and CDR2 is ANQGSEA. The CDR3 is made up of 13 amino acids. Unmatched junction bases numbered 8, after V lost 8 bases and J lost 5 bases. CDR3 amino acids: CSFHQGADNEQFF. The CDR3 DNA reads TGCAGCTTCCACCAGGGGGCCGACAATGAGCAGTTCTTC.

This chain uses TRBV6-5 with TRBJ2-5, with 9 bases that match TRBD2. Germline trimming cut 7 bases from V and 5 bases from J; bases unmatched to any gene: 8. CDR1 and CDR2 from the germline V gene are MNHEY and SVGAGI. The CDR3 totals 14 residues. The CDR3 protein is CASNPGLAWETQYF. CDR3 DNA sequence: TGTGCCAGCAATCCGGGACTAGCCTGGGAGACCCAGTACTTC.

V is TRBV6-6 and J is TRBJ1-1; the D is unclear. Germline lookup yields CDR1 MNHNY and CDR2 SVGAGI (reference sequence). The CDR3 runs 13 residues. Trimming took 6 bases from V and 1 from J, leaving 9 bases between them. For the CDR3, the DNA is TGTGCCAGCAGCCCCACAGAGAACACTGAAGCTTTCTTT. This codes for CASSPTENTEAFF.

The chain combines TRBV10-2 with TRBJ2-6; 9 nucleotides match TRBD2. CDR1 WSHSY and CDR2 SAAADI come from the germline V gene. This CDR3 comprises 18 residues. The ends lost 3 bases at V and 2 bases at J; junction bases unmatched: 8. The CDR3 loop reads CASSESSGGLTGANVLTF. Here the CDR3 DNA reads TGCGCCAGCAGTGAAAGCAGCGGGGGGCTCACTGGGGCCAACGTCCTGACTTTC.

The chain combines TRBV6-5 with TRBJ2-7; D is perhaps TRBD1 or TRBD2 (5 bases each). Germline-derived CDR1 and CDR2 are MNHEY and SVGAGI. The CDR3 consists of 14 residues. Trimming took off 5 bases at V and 0 bases at J, with 11 bases between the two ends. The CDR3 bases are TGTGCCAGCAGTAAGGGACGGAACTCCTACGAGCAGTACGTC. This gives the protein CASSKGRNSYEQYV.

This clone was counted once. The chain uses TRBV5-1 and TRBJ2-4, with D uncertain. The CDR3 is 14 residues long. Trimming removed 4 bases from V and 5 bases from J, with 13 bases in between. Germline assignment: CDR1 SGHRS and CDR2 YFSETQ. CDR3 sequence (DNA): TGCGCCAGCAGCCTTGTTATAGGTGAAAACATTCAGTACTTC. The encoded protein is CASSLVIGENIQYF.

The table lists this clone with a count of one. The genes are TRBV7-8 and TRBJ2-7; no definite D call. Germline CDR1 reads SGHVS; CDR2 reads FQNEAQ. This CDR3 has 13 amino acids. Trimming removed 3 bases at V and 2 bases at J, with 8 bases between. The CDR3 loop reads CASSLADTYEQYF. The CDR3 DNA sequence: TGTGCCAGCAGCTTGGCCGATACCTACGAGCAGTACTTC.